The 25 T cell receptor delta chains below all came from one sample that was sequenced in a study of gamma-delta T cells after stem cell transplantation (dated by TCRdb to between 2015 and 2016). The library was built by means of RT-PCR. Reads for this sample came from an Illumina MiSeq. TCRdb called clones afresh from the public reads with CATT; identical DNA rows were later merged. This sample is represented by about 1,300 delta-chain clones; 2% to 3% of them were singletons. In total, the top ten clones hold around 30% of the sample. Specimen: gamma-delta T cells. The origin of the receptors is a human donor. It is not recorded whose cells these are; they may come from a transplant donor.

Regarding this clone: TCRdb attributes to this sequence the protein of a much larger clone, which differs from the DNA translation at residue 3; a read error is likely, and the protein displayed is translated from the DNA. This chain connects TRDV2 to TRDJ3; D not certain. CDR3 length: 17 residues. The germline gives CDR1 GEAIGNYY, CDR2 EKD. The CDR3 spells CARDPLKSSWDTRQMFF. DNA of the CDR3: TGTGCCCGTGACCCGCTAAAAAGCTCCTGGGACACCCGACAGATGTTTTTC.

This clone was seen a few times. TCRdb shows a much larger clone's protein in place of this DNA's translation, and the two differ at residue 16, likely through a read error; the protein shown is translated from the DNA. V is TRDV2 and J is TRDJ1; 12 bases are a match to TRDD3. Germline V gene lookup returns CDR1 GEAIGNYY and CDR2 EKD. V trimming: 0 bases; J trimming: 10 bases; junction bases outside the gene matches: 20. This CDR3 has 19 residues. The CDR3 DNA reads as TGTGCCTGTGACACCGTGGTACTGGGGGATACTTCTCTTCGTGGTACACTCATCTTT. Translating it yields CACDTVVLGDTSLRGTLIF.

This clone was found a few times. One base separates it from a far larger clone, so it is likely a read error. The chain uses TRDV2 and TRDJ3, with 13 nucleotides matching TRDD3. In germline, CDR1 is GEAIGNYY, CDR2 EKD. The CDR3 has 26 amino acids. The V gene end was trimmed by 2 bases and the J gene end by 0 bases; junction bases not matched to a gene: 24. Here the CDR3 reads CACDIVGGTGGYVERHSSWDTRQMFF. Written as DNA, the CDR3 is TGTGCCTGTGACATCGTAGGGGGTACTGGGGGATACGTGGAACGACATAGCTCCTGGGACACCCGACAGATGTTTTTC.

A few counts support this clone. With only one base between it and a far larger clone, this is likely a read error. Other DNA sequences from this sample encode an identical CDR3 as well. This chain uses TRDV2 with TRDJ2, with 9 positions matching TRDD3. This CDR3 has 18 amino acids. Losses at the gene ends were 3 bases for V and 1 base for J; bases not matched to a gene: 11. Germline values: CDR1 GEAIGNYY, CDR2 EKD. CDR3 amino acids: CACDPVLGDSLLTAQLFF. CDR3 DNA sequence: TGTGCCTGTGACCCCGTACTGGGGGACTCCCTTTTGACAGCACAACTCTTCTTT.

Regarding this clone: A far larger clone is only one base removed, so a read error is likely. This chain connects TRDV2 to TRDJ1; 7 bases map to TRDD3. The CDR3 runs to 20 residues. Germline values: CDR1 GEAIGNYY, CDR2 EKD. CDR3 sequence: CACDTLTPQDFEGDRYKPIF. In nucleotides, the CDR3 is TGTGCCTGTGACACCCTAACCCCTCAAGACTTCGAGGGGGATCGTTATAAACCCATCTTT.

This clone was counted a few times. This probably arose from a read error, given a far larger clone one base away. Within the sample, other DNA sequences also encode this same CDR3. V usage is TRDV2 and J usage is TRDJ1, with 7 bases identical to TRDD3. Germline CDR1 reads GEAIGNYY; CDR2 reads EKD. The CDR3 extends over 16 amino acids. In nucleotides, the CDR3 is TGCGCCTGTGACACCGTTGGGGGAACAATCTCCGATAAACTCATCTTT. Its translation: CACDTVGGTISDKLIF.

This clone has a handful of counts. The protein in TCRdb stems from a much larger clone and differs at residue 11 from this DNA's translation, likely a read error; here the protein is translated from the DNA. The chain is built from TRDV2 and TRDJ1; 8 nucleotides line up with TRDD3. Per germline, CDR1 GEAIGNYY and CDR2 EKD. J gave up 10 bases and V 0 bases, and 18 bases lay outside the gene matches. CDR3 size: 17 residues. CDR3 nucleotide sequence: TGTGCCTGTGACACCGTCGGTGGGGGATCGTCCGCGGGGTTACTCATCTTT. Encoded protein: CACDTVGGGSSAGLLIF.

Concerning this clone: The protein given by TCRdb reflects a much larger clone and differs at residue 8 from this DNA's translation, likely from a read error; the protein shown is the DNA's translation. The V and J genes are TRDV2 and TRDJ1; 7 bases are a match to TRDD3. CDR1 and CDR2 from the germline V gene are GEAIGNYY and EKD. CDR3 length: 18 amino acids. J gave up 0 bases and V 0 bases, and 12 bases lay outside the gene matches. CDR3 protein: CACDTVGRIRRYTDKLIF. The DNA of the CDR3 is TGTGCCTGTGACACCGTCGGGCGGATACGACGTTACACCGATAAACTCATCTTT.

This clone was detected only a few times. This likely traces to a read error, being one base from a far larger clone. The sample contains more than one DNA sequence encoding this CDR3. The chain recombines TRDV2 with TRDJ4; 11 bases fit TRDD3. Germline CDR1 is GEAIGNYY and CDR2 is EKD. Trimming at V came to 3 bases and at J to 4 bases, leaving 21 bases not matched to a gene. The CDR3 runs to 19 residues. This CDR3 is CACDEINLLGDKGRQPLIF. Written as DNA, the CDR3 is TGTGCCTGTGACGAAATCAATTTACTGGGGGATAAAGGCAGACAACCCCTGATCTTT.

Note on this clone: TCRdb's listed protein matches a much larger clone and diverges from this DNA's translation at residue 6, likely through a read error; the protein shown comes from the DNA. This sequence joins TRDV2 and TRDJ3, with 11 nucleotides matching TRDD3. Losses at the gene ends were 0 bases for V and 3 bases for J; bases not matched to a gene: 6. The CDR3 extends over 19 amino acids. Germline CDR1 reads GEAIGNYY; CDR2 reads EKD. The CDR3 sequence: CACDTPGGYPDWDTRQMFF. CDR3 coding DNA: TGTGCCTGTGACACCCCTGGGGGATACCCGGACTGGGACACCCGACAGATGTTTTTC.

Only a few counts were recorded for this clone. A far larger clone is only one base removed, so a read error is likely. The sample contains more than one DNA sequence encoding this CDR3. The chain employs TRDV2 and TRDJ1; TRDD3 matches at 9 bases. Trimming removed 0 bases from V and 0 bases from J; junction bases left unmatched: 10. This CDR3 is built from 18 residues. Germline V gives CDR1 GEAIGNYY, CDR2 EKD. This CDR3 reads CACDTVLGEPTYTDKLIF. CDR3 DNA sequence: TGTGCCTGTGACACCGTACTGGGGGAACCCACGTACACCGATAAACTCATCTTT.

This clone was detected only a few times. TCRdb shows a much larger clone's protein in place of this DNA's translation, and the two differ at residue 4, likely through a read error; the protein shown is translated from the DNA. The J gene is TRDJ1, the V gene TRDV2; unclear D gene. This CDR3 has 15 residues. Per the germline V gene, CDR1 is GEAIGNYY and CDR2 is EKD. V was cut by 5 bases and J by 1 base, with 16 bases left in between. The DNA for the CDR3 is TGTGCCTGTGCGTTACTGCCGGGCGGCACCGATAAACTCATCTTT. This sequence encodes CACALLPGGTDKLIF.

This clone turned up a few times. This DNA's translation and the protein TCRdb lists, from a much larger clone, do not match at residue 13, likely due to a read error; the protein shown is translated from the DNA. The chain has TRDV2 and TRDJ3; 8 bases align to TRDD3. The germline gives CDR1 GEAIGNYY, CDR2 EKD. The CDR3 totals 19 residues. The CDR3 loop reads CACDTPGGPSSWGTRQMFF. The CDR3 nucleotides are TGTGCCTGTGACACCCCTGGGGGACCGAGCTCCTGGGGCACCCGACAGATGTTTTTC.

This clone was counted only a few times. It differs at one base from a far larger clone, so likely a read error. The identical CDR3 is also encoded by other nucleotide sequences in the sample. This chain's CDR3 is CACDRLTSKSLTAQLFF. CDR3 nucleotides: TGTGCCTGTGATCGCCTGACTTCCAAATCTTTGACAGCGCAACTCTTCTTT. The chain is built from TRDV2 and TRDJ2, with D possibly TRDD2 on 5 matching bases. Per the germline V gene, CDR1 is GEAIGNYY and CDR2 is EKD. This CDR3 has 17 amino acids.

A word on this clone: TCRdb's protein, taken from a much larger clone, differs from this DNA's translation at residue 3, likely owing to a read error; the protein displayed comes from the DNA. This chain uses TRDV2 with TRDJ1; 9 nucleotides match TRDD3. This CDR3 contains 17 residues. From germline, CDR1 is GEAIGNYY and CDR2 EKD. CDR3 DNA: TGTGCCCGTGACTCCCTCACTGGGGGACCATACACCGATAAACTCATCTTT. It is translated as CARDSLTGGPYTDKLIF.

This clone was seen a handful of times. This likely reflects a read error, since a far larger clone is one base away. Other DNA sequences from this sample encode an identical CDR3 as well. The chain has TRDV2 and TRDJ3; 13 positions match TRDD3. CDR1 is GEAIGNYY and CDR2 is EKD in the germline V gene. The trim removed 1 base at V and 1 base at J, leaving 6 bases unmatched. This CDR3 is 20 amino acids long. CDR3 region: CACDTATGGYGSWDTRQMFF. The CDR3 nucleotides are TGTGCCTGTGACACGGCTACTGGGGGATACGGGTCCTGGGACACCCGACAGATGTTTTTC.

In its sample, this clone was seen a few times. The TCRdb record carries a much larger clone's protein, which differs from this DNA's translation at residue 5; a read error is the likely cause, and the protein listed here is the DNA translation. This chain links TRDV2 with TRDJ1, with TRDD3 matching 13 bases. V shed 3 bases, J shed 0 bases, and the junction held 6 bases outside the gene matches. Per germline, CDR1 GEAIGNYY and CDR2 EKD. The CDR3 loop spans 17 amino acids. The CDR3 sequence: CACDVLLGDTYTDKLIF. The CDR3 coding sequence is TGTGCCTGTGACGTCCTACTGGGGGATACGTACACCGATAAACTCATCTTT.

This clone is large in the sample. The sample has other DNA sequences that encode this CDR3 too. V and J are TRDV2 and TRDJ3, with D hard to call. The CDR3 is made up of 17 amino acids. V was clipped by 3 bases and J by 0 bases, with 11 bases between them. Germline-derived CDR1 and CDR2 are GEAIGNYY and EKD. CDR3 protein: CACDPLKSSWDTRQMFF. The DNA of the CDR3 is TGTGCCTGTGACCCGCTAAAAAGCTCCTGGGACACCCGACAGATGTTTTTC.

This clone has a count of ten or more. With a far larger clone one base away, a read error is the likely cause. The rearrangement uses TRDV2 and TRDJ3; the match to TRDD3 covers 7 bases. Losses at the gene ends were 2 bases for V and 0 bases for J; bases not matched to a gene: 9. Per germline, CDR1 GEAIGNYY and CDR2 EKD. There are 19 residues in the CDR3. The CDR3 coding sequence is TGTGCCTGTGACAGAGTGACTGGGGAAAGCTCCTGGGACACCCGACAGATGTTTTTC. Translated, it gives CACDRVTGESSWDTRQMFF.

Details on this clone: The protein that TCRdb holds for this DNA derives from a much larger clone and differs from the translated DNA at residue 14, which likely indicates a read error; the protein shown here is translated from the DNA. V is TRDV2 and J is TRDJ1; D remains unclear. In germline, CDR1 is GEAIGNYY, CDR2 EKD. The CDR3 consists of 15 residues. The CDR3 region is CACDTLDRSSDKLTF. The CDR3 nucleotides are TGTGCCTGTGACACTTTGGATCGCTCCTCCGATAAACTCACCTTT.

The genes are TRDV2 and TRDJ1; 13 nucleotides agree with TRDD3. The CDR3 has 17 amino acids. J lost 4 bases, V lost 3 bases, and 10 bases had no gene match. Germline loops: CDR1 GEAIGNYY, CDR2 EKD. The CDR3 nucleotides read TGTGCCTGTGACTCTCTACTGGGGGATACGAACATCGATAAACTCATCTTT. The encoded protein is CACDSLLGDTNIDKLIF.

In its sample, this clone was seen a few times. TCRdb's entry gives the protein of a much larger clone, which mismatches this DNA's translation at residue 4, likely from a read error; the protein reported here is translated from the DNA. This rearrangement joins TRDV2 to TRDJ3, with TRDD3 matching 13 bases. The CDR3 sequence is 20 residues long. Germline lookup yields CDR1 GEAIGNYY and CDR2 EKD. The CDR3 region is CACGTATGGYGSWDTRQMFF. CDR3 sequence (DNA): TGTGCCTGTGGCACCGCCACTGGGGGATACGGGTCCTGGGACACCCGACAGATGTTTTTC.

Details on this clone: A far bigger clonotype differs at one base, so this is likely a read error. Other DNA sequences in this sample translate to the same CDR3. This chain joins TRDV2 and TRDJ1, with 7 bases matching TRDD3. CDR3 size: 16 residues. The germline V gene encodes CDR1 GEAIGNYY and CDR2 EKD. The CDR3 spells CACDTVGGTISDKLIF. The CDR3 nucleotides are TGTGCCTGCGACACCGTTGGGGGAACAATCTCCGATAAACTCATCTTT.

This clone was detected a few times. The protein that TCRdb holds for this DNA derives from a much larger clone and differs from the translated DNA at residue 14, which likely indicates a read error; the protein shown here is translated from the DNA. In DNA, the CDR3 is TGTGCCTGTGACGACATAGCAGTGATTACTGGGGGATACCTAGCCGATAAACTCATCTTT. Translation gives CACDDIAVITGGYLADKLIF. The rearrangement joins TRDV2 to TRDJ1; 12 bases agree with TRDD3. Germline CDR1 reads GEAIGNYY; CDR2 reads EKD. The CDR3 totals 20 residues. V shed 3 bases, J shed 3 bases, and the junction held 19 bases outside the gene matches.

This clone was observed a handful of times. TCRdb attributes to this sequence the protein of a much larger clone, which differs from the DNA translation at residue 11; a read error is likely, and the protein displayed is translated from the DNA. The V and J genes are TRDV2 and TRDJ1; 8 nucleotides line up with TRDD3. The J segment lost 10 bases and the V segment lost 3 bases, leaving 12 bases of the junction unmatched. CDR1 is GEAIGNYY and CDR2 is EKD in the germline V gene. This CDR3 has 14 residues. CDR3 DNA sequence: TGTGCCTGTGACCCGTTACGGGGGGATAAAACACTCATCTTT. This encodes CACDPLRGDKTLIF.